Listed below are T cell receptor beta chains from one sample, sequenced in a study of Ad26.COV2.S vaccination and SARS-CoV-2 variants. Some clones are missing from TCRdb's copy, which holds only in-frame ones; the method was immunoSEQ multiplex PCR. This table has hundreds of thousands of clones, about nine tenths appearing once. This specimen consisted of peripheral blood, obtained in a trial of Ad26.COV2.S vaccine versus placebo. These receptor sequences come from a person between 18 and 65 years old who received the Ad26.COV2.S COVID-19 vaccine or a placebo. The CDR3 runs from the conserved cysteine through the conserved F or W. A D gene is named only where the DNA matches it firmly. Some rows have no size entry. The others give once, few or many, or a class for an expanded clone.

CDR3 protein	CDR3 DNA	J gene	D gene	V gene	clone size
CASSSGTSGSRYEQYF	TGTGCCAGCAGCTCGGGGACTAGCGGGAGTAGATACGAGCAGTACTTC	TRBJ2-7	TRBD2	TRBV7-8	.
CASSIARGGEQYF	TGTGCCAGTAGTATAGCAAGGGGAGGGGAGCAGTACTTC	TRBJ2-7	TRBD2	TRBV19	.
CASQRESYNEQFF	TGTGCCAGCCAGCGGGAGTCCTACAATGAGCAGTTCTTC	TRBJ2-1	TRBD2	TRBV6-5	.
CASSFMAEGKQFF	TGTGCCAGCAGTTTTATGGCGGAAGGAAAGCAGTTCTTC	TRBJ2-1	.	TRBV12-3/TRBV12-4	.
CASSQEYTDTQYF	TGTGCCAGCAGCCAAGAGTACACAGATACGCAGTATTTT	TRBJ2-3	.	TRBV14	.
CASSDPRDFGGQLFF	TGTGCCAGCAGTGATCCCCGGGACTTCGGGGGTCAACTGTTTTTT	TRBJ1-4	.	TRBV25-1	.
CASSPGQIFTGELFF	TGTGCCAGTAGCCCGGGACAGATATTTACCGGGGAGCTGTTTTTT	TRBJ2-2	TRBD1	TRBV19	.
CASSLTGDNSPLHF	TGCGCCAGCAGCTTGACAGGGGATAATTCACCCCTCCACTTT	TRBJ1-6	TRBD1	TRBV5-1	.
CASSVTVMNTEAFF	TGTGCCAGCAGCGTAACTGTTATGAACACTGAAGCTTTCTTT	TRBJ1-1	.	TRBV9	.
CASSQDRLAGGGTGELFF	TGTGCCAGCAGCCAAGATAGGCTAGCGGGAGGAGGTACCGGGGAGCTGTTTTTT	TRBJ2-2	TRBD2	TRBV3-1/TRBV3-2	.
CASTRPGRVGGYTF	TGTGCCAGCACCCGCCCGGGCAGGGTCGGCGGCTACACCTTC	TRBJ1-2	.	TRBV28	.
CASSLAANYNEQFF	TGCGCCAGCAGCTTAGCGGCCAACTACAATGAGCAGTTCTTC	TRBJ2-1	.	TRBV5-1	once
CASSVGGTGNTIYF	TGTGCCAGCAGCGTAGGGGGAACTGGAAACACCATATATTTT	TRBJ1-3	.	TRBV9	few
CASSPISYEQYF	TGTGCCAGCAGCCCGATCTCCTACGAGCAGTACTTC	TRBJ2-7	.	TRBV7-9	.
CASSLTGPEVVEQYF	TGCGCCAGCAGCTTGACAGGGCCTGAAGTTGTCGAGCAGTACTTC	TRBJ2-7	.	TRBV5-1	.
CASSQDIALSSEQYF	TGCGCCAGCAGCCAAGATATAGCCCTCTCATCCGAGCAGTACTTC	TRBJ2-7	.	TRBV4-3	.
CASSEDPESATNEKLFF	TGTGCCAGCAGTGAAGATCCGGAGAGTGCAACTAATGAAAAACTGTTTTTT	TRBJ1-4	.	TRBV2	once
CASSISGILSYEQYF	TGTGCCAGCAGTATTAGCGGAATACTATCCTACGAGCAGTACTTC	TRBJ2-7	.	TRBV27	.
CASSSGTDGDTQYF	TGTGCCAGCAGCTCCGGGACTGATGGGGATACGCAGTATTTT	TRBJ2-3	.	TRBV7-2	.
CASSDLAFSYNEQFF	TGTGCCAGCAGTGATCTAGCGTTTTCCTACAATGAGCAGTTCTTC	TRBJ2-1	.	TRBV2	.
CASSVVGDEQFF	TGTGCCAGCAGCGTAGTTGGGGATGAGCAGTTCTTC	TRBJ2-1	.	TRBV9	.
CSAVGSGNYEQYF	TGCAGCGCGGTGGGTAGCGGAAACTACGAGCAGTACTTC	TRBJ2-7	.	TRBV29-1	.
CAISEQTVYGNTIYF	TGTGCCATCAGTGAGCAGACAGTGTATGGAAACACCATATATTTT	TRBJ1-3	.	TRBV10-3	.
CASSQGLSRDLPYEQYF	TGCGCCAGCAGCCAAGGTCTAAGCCGGGACTTGCCCTACGAGCAGTACTTC	TRBJ2-7	.	TRBV4-1	once
CAWSQGAMEKLFF	TGTGCCTGGAGTCAGGGGGCGATGGAAAAACTGTTTTTT	TRBJ1-4	TRBD1	TRBV30	.
CASSQLAGGPDTQYF	TGTGCCAGCAGCCAGCTAGCGGGAGGTCCAGATACGCAGTATTTT	TRBJ2-3	TRBD2	TRBV3-1/TRBV3-2	.
CASSYSGSYGYTF	TGTGCCAGCAGTTACTCGGGTAGCTATGGCTACACCTTC	TRBJ1-2	.	TRBV6-5	.
CASSSRDNEQFF	TGTGCCAGCAGTAGCCGGGACAATGAGCAGTTCTTC	TRBJ2-1	.	TRBV9	many
CASSAQGGSSYNEQFF	TGTGCCAGCAGCGCCCAGGGCGGCAGCTCCTACAATGAGCAGTTCTTC	TRBJ2-1	.	TRBV9	.
CASSEGMRLDQPQHF	TGTGCCAGCAGTGAGGGAATGAGGCTCGATCAGCCCCAGCATTTT	TRBJ1-5	.	TRBV27	.
CASSSRTGSYEQYF	TGTGCCAGCAGCAGTAGGACGGGTTCCTACGAGCAGTACTTC	TRBJ2-7	.	TRBV6-5	.
CASSFHHSQNQDSNQPQHF	TGTGCCAGCAGCTTTCATCACTCACAGAATCAAGATAGCAATCAGCCCCAGCATTTT	TRBJ1-5	.	TRBV12-1	.
CASSLFRQSVGSPLHF	TGTGCCAGCAGCTTATTTCGGCAGTCGGTTGGCTCACCCCTCCACTTT	TRBJ1-6	.	TRBV11-2	.
CASSDPVWGRAELFF	TGTGCCAGCAGTGACCCCGTATGGGGCAGGGCGGAGTTATTTTTT	TRBJ2-2	.	TRBV2	.
CASSLTGVATNEKLFF	TGTGCCAGCAGCCTAACTGGGGTAGCAACTAATGAAAAACTGTTTTTT	TRBJ1-4	.	TRBV3-1/TRBV3-2	.
CASSTGQGLSGNTIYF	TGTGCCAGCAGTACCGGACAGGGACTATCTGGAAACACCATATATTTT	TRBJ1-3	TRBD1	TRBV28	.
CASSFVPSSYNEQFF	TGTGCCAGCAGTTTCGTGCCAAGCTCCTACAATGAGCAGTTCTTC	TRBJ2-1	.	TRBV27	.
CASSLQFDSNQPQHF	TGCGCCAGCAGCCTTCAATTTGATAGCAATCAGCCCCAGCATTTT	TRBJ1-5	.	TRBV4-1	.
CASSQPQLAGSYNEQFF	TGTGCCAGCAGCCAACCGCAACTAGCGGGATCCTACAATGAGCAGTTCTTC	TRBJ2-1	TRBD2	TRBV3-1/TRBV3-2	.
CASSVDQETQYF	TGCGCCAGCAGCGTGGACCAAGAGACCCAGTACTTC	TRBJ2-5	.	TRBV5-1	.
CASSIAGQGAWEQYF	TGTGCCAGTAGTATAGCAGGACAGGGGGCGTGGGAGCAGTACTTC	TRBJ2-7	TRBD1	TRBV19	.
CASSYSSGSEQYF	TGTGCCAGCAGTTACTCCTCGGGAAGCGAGCAGTACTTC	TRBJ2-7	.	TRBV6-5	.
CASSLSSGVGHEQYF	TGTGCCAGCAGCTTAAGCAGCGGGGTGGGCCACGAGCAGTACTTC	TRBJ2-7	TRBD2	TRBV11-2	.